The text below deals with one T cell receptor beta chain. What it binds is unknown. The treatment was: oral pan-JAK inhibitor, 5-10 mg twice daily. Lesional scalp tissue (obtained by punch biopsy) and peripheral blood were collected from alopecia areata patients. Sorted out of PBMCs were CD4+ T cells and CD8+ T cells. This record comes from a study of CD8+ T cells in alopecia areata. Study results and limitations: It was observed that many expanded lesional clones persisted in scalp and blood during tofacitinib.

The CDR3 extends over 15 amino acids. From germline, CDR1 is MNHEY and CDR2 SMNVEV (reference sequence). V was cut by 2 bases and J by 5 bases, with 13 bases left in between. Reverse transcribed after extraction, RNA yielded cDNA as the sequencing template. Libraries were prepared by immunoSEQ multiplex PCR; TCRdb keeps only in-frame clonotypes and omits some of them. The table has roughly 210,000 clones, less than 45% seen once; the top ten hold 2% to 3%. The rearrangement links TRBV27 to TRBJ1-5; D is possibly TRBD1 (5 bases). This receptor was taken from a human donor with alopecia areata. Material: CD4+ T cells sorted from blood, obtained between weeks 36 and 40, from a patient treated with tofacitinib. CDR3 sequence (DNA): TGTGCCAGCAGTTTAAATTGGCAGGGTTATCAGCCCCAGCATTTT. It yields the protein CASSLNWQGYQPQHF.